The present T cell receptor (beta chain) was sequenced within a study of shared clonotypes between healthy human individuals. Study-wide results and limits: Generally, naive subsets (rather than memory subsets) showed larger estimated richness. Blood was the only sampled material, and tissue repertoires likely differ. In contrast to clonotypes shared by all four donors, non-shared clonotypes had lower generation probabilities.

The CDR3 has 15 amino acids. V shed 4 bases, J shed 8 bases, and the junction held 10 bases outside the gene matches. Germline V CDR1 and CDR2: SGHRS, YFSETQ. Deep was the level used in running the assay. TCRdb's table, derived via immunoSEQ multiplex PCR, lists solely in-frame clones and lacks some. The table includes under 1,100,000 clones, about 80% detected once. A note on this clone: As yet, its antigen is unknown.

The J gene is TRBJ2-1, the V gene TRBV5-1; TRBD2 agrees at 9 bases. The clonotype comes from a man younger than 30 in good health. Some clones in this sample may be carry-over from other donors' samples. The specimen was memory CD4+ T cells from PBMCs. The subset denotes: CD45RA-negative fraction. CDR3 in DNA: TGCGCCAGCAGCCCCGGTTTGGCGGGAGGGCATGAGCAGTTCTTC. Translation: CASSPGLAGGHEQFF.